This T cell receptor (beta chain) was sequenced in a study of shared clonotypes between healthy human individuals. Data came from immunoSEQ multiplex PCR; TCRdb stores just in-frame clones and leaves some out. The sample lists about 2.3 million clones; less than 95% were seen once. The CDR3 is 16 residues long. Looked up from germline, CDR1 is MDHEN and CDR2 is SYDVKM. J lost 4 bases, V lost 2 bases, and 9 bases had no gene match. The V and J genes are TRBV28 and TRBJ1-1; 8 nucleotides align to TRBD1. The clonotype was recovered from a young man in good health. Some clones in this sample may be carry-over from other donors' samples. The sequenced material came from naive CD4+ T cells from PBMCs. Subset reported: CD45RA+ positively selected. CDR3 residues: CASSLRGRGLVTEAFF. The CDR3 region has the DNA TGTGCCAGCAGTTTAAGGGGCAGGGGGCTGGTCACTGAAGCTTTCTTT.